The T cell receptor beta chain described here comes from a study of cytomegalovirus exposure and HLA in healthy donors. Regarding the study as a whole: In vitro assays verified that three CMV-associated chains recognized CMV antigens specifically. About 90% or about 30% of the time was how often most TCR beta V segments were productive, according to an earlier analysis. Indistinguishability led to the exclusion of some V segments, TRBV6-2 and TRBV6-3 included.

Between the trimmed V and J ends, which lost 4 bases and 0 bases, there was a span of 10 bases. The CDR3 extends over 14 amino acids. The germline V gene has CDR1 SGHRS and CDR2 YFSETQ. PCR primers comprised 60 Vbeta and 13 Jbeta primers. The data were produced by immunoSEQ multiplex PCR, yet TCRdb's version contains in-frame clones alone and is incomplete. Among over 150,000 clones, over 70% were seen once, and the ten largest hold approximately 3%. Donors were nominally healthy when sampled, though unrecorded immune exposures were likely. As regards this clone: Its antigen is unknown.

The chain is built from TRBV5-1 and TRBJ1-1; D is possibly TRBD1 (6 bases). Input material: PBMCs. This clonotype was sampled from a woman aged 45-59 years in good health and CMV-seropositive. CDR3 region: CASSIGQMNTEAFF. The CDR3 region has the DNA TGCGCCAGCAGCATAGGACAGATGAACACTGAAGCTTTCTTT.